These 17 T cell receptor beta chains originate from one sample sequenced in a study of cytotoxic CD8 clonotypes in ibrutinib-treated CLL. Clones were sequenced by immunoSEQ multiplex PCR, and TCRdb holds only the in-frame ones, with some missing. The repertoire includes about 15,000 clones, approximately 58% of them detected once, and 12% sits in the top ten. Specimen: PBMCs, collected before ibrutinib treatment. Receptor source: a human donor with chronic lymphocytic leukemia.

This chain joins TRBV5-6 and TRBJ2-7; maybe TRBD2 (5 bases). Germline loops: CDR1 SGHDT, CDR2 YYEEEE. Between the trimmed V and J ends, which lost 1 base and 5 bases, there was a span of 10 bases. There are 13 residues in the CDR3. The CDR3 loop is CASSLTGVNEQYV. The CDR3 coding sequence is TGTGCCAGCAGCTTGACCGGGGTAAACGAGCAGTACGTC.

In DNA form, the CDR3 reads TGTGCCAGTAGCAACACCCCGCGGGACAGCTCACGGGCCCAGCATTTT. Residues: CASSNTPRDSSRAQHF. V is TRBV19 and J is TRBJ1-5; 7 nucleotides align to TRBD1. Per germline, CDR1 LNHDA and CDR2 SQIVND (reference sequence). V was pared by 6 bases and J by 11 bases, with 19 bases of the junction left unmatched. CDR3 size: 16 residues.

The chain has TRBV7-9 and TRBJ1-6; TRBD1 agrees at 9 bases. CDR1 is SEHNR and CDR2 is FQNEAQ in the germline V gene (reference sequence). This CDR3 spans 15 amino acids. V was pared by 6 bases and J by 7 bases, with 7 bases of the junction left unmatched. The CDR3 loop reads CASRTEDRGNSPLHF. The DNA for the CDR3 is TGTGCCAGCAGAACGGAGGACAGGGGAAATTCACCCCTCCACTTT. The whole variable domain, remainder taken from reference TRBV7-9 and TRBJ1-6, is DTGVSQNPRHKITKRGQNVTFRCDPISEHNRLYWYRQTLGQGPEFLTYFQNEAQLEKSRLLSDRFSAERPKGSFSTLEIQRTEQGDSAMYLCASRTEDRGNSPLHFGNGTRLTVT.

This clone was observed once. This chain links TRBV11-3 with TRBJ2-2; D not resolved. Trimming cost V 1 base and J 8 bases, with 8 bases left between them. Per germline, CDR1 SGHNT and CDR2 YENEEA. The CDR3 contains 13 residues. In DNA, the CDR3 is TGTGCCAGCAGCTTAGCGAGAAGAGGGGAGCTGTTTTTT. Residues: CASSLARRGELFF.

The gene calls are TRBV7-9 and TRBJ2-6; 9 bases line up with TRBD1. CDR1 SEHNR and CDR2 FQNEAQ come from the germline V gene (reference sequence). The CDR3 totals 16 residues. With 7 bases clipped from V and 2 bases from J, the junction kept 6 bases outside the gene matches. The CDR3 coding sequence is TGTGCCAGCACGGGACAGGGCGGCCCTGGGGCCAACGTCCTGACTTTC. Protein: CASTGQGGPGANVLTF.

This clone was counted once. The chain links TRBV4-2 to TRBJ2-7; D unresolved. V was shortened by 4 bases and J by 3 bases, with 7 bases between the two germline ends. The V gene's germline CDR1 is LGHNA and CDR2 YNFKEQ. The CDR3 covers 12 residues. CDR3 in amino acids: CASSPPGYEQYF. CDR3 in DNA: TGTGCCAGCAGCCCGCCCGGCTACGAGCAGTACTTC.

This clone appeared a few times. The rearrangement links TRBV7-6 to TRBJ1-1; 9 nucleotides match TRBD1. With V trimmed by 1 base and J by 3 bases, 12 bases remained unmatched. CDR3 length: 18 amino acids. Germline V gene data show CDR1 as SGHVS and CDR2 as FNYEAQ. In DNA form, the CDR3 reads TGTGCCAGCAGCTTAGAGACAGGGGGATCCTGGAGGGACACTGAAGCTTTCTTT. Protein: CASSLETGGSWRDTEAFF.

Written as DNA, the CDR3 is TGTGCCAGCAGCCCCCGCCCTGGGGGCAATGAGCAGTTCTTC. As protein: CASSPRPGGNEQFF. The chain recombines TRBV7-7 with TRBJ2-1; D might be TRBD1 or TRBD2, each matching 5 bases. The CDR3 runs to 14 residues. The germline V gene has CDR1 SSHAT and CDR2 FNYEAQ (reference sequence). V was clipped by 5 bases and J by 6 bases, with 14 bases between them.

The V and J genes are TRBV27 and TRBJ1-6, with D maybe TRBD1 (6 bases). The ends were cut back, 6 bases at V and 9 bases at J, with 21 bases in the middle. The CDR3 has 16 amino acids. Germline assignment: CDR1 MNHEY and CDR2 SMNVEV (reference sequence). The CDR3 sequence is CASRTGTHLGGSPLHF. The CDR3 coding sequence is TGTGCCAGCAGAACAGGGACTCACCTTGGGGGTTCACCCCTCCACTTT.

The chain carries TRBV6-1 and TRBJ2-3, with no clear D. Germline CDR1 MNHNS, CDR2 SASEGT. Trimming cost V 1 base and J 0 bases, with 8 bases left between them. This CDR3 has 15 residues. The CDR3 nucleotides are TGTGCCAGCAGTGAAGTGCGCCCGAGCACAGATACGCAGTATTTT. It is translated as CASSEVRPSTDTQYF.

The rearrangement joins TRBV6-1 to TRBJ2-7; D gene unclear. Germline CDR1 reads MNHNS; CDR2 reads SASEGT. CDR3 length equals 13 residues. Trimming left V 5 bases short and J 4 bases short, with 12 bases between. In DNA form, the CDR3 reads TGTGCCAGCAGTCCTCTTGCCGGATACGAGCAGTACGTC. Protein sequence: CASSPLAGYEQYV.

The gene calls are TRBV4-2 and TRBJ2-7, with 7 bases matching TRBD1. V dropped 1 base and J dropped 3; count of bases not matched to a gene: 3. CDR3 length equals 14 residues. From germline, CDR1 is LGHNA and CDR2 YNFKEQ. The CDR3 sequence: CASSQAGTDYEQYF. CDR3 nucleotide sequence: TGTGCCAGCAGCCAAGCCGGGACAGACTACGAGCAGTACTTC.

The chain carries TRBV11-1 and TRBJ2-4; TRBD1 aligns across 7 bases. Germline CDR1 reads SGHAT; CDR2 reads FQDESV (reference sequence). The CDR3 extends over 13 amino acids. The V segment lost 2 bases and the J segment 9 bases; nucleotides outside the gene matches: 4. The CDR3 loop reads CASSLLPGGIQYF. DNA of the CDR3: TGTGCCAGCAGCTTACTTCCAGGGGGCATTCAGTACTTC.

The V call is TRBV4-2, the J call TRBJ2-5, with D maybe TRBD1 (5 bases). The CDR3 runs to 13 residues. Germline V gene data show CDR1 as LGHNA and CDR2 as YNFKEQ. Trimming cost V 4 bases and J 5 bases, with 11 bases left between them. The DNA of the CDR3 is TGTGCCAGCAGCCGCAGGGTATCGGAGACCCAGTACTTC. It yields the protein CASSRRVSETQYF.

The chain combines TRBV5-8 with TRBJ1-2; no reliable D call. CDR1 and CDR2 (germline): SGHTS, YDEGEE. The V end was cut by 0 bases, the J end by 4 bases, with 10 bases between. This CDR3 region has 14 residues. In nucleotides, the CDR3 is TGTGCCAGCAGCTTGGTTCGTGCCCTCTATGGCTACACCTTC. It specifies CASSLVRALYGYTF.

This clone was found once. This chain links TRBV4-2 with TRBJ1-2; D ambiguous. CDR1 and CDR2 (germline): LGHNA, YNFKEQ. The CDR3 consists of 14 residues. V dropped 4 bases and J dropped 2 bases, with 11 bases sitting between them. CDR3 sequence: CASSPTPRNYGYTF. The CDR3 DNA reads TGTGCCAGCAGCCCCACTCCAAGGAACTATGGCTACACCTTC.

The CDR3 coding sequence is TGTGCCAGCAGTGACACAGGGTTCACCGGGGAGCTGTTTTTT. Translated: CASSDTGFTGELFF. The chain is built from TRBV25-1 and TRBJ2-2; maybe TRBD1 (6 bases). The V end lost 3 bases, the J end lost 4 bases, and 9 bases lay between the germline ends. The CDR3 is 14 residues long. Looked up from germline, CDR1 is MGHDK and CDR2 is SYGVNS. Combining the CDR3 with reference TRBV25-1 and TRBJ2-2 gives the whole variable domain EADIYQTPRYLVIGTGKKITLECSQTMGHDKMYWYQQDPGMELHLIHYSYGVNSTEKGDLSSESTVSRIRTEHFPLTLESARPSHTSQYLCASSDTGFTGELFFGEGSRLTVL.